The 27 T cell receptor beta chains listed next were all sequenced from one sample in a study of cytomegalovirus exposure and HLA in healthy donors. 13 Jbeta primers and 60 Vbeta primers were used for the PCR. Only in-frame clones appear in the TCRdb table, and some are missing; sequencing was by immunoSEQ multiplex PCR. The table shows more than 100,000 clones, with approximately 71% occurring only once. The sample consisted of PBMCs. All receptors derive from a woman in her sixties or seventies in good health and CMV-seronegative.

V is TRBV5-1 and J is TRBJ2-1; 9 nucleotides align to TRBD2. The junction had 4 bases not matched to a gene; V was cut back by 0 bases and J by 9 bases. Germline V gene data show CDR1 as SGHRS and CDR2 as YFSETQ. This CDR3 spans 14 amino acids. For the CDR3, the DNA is TGCGCCAGCAGCTTGGATGGGACTAGCATTGAGCAGTTCTTC. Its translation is CASSLDGTSIEQFF.

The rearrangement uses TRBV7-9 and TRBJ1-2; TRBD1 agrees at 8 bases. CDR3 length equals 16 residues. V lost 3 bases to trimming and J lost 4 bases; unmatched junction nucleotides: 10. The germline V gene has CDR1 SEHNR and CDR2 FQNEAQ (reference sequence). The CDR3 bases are TGTGCCAGCAGCTTTGCGACAGGGGCCGGTAGCTATGGCTACACCTTC. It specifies CASSFATGAGSYGYTF.

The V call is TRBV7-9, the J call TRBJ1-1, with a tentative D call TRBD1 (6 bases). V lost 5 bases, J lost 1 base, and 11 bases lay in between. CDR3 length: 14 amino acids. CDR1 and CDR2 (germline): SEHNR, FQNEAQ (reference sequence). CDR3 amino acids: CASSRGQTNTEAFF. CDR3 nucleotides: TGTGCCAGCAGCCGCGGACAGACGAACACTGAAGCTTTCTTT.

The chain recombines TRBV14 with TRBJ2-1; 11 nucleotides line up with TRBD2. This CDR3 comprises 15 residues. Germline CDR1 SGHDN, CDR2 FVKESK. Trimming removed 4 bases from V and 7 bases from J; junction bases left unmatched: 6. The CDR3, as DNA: TGTGCCAGCAGCCCCCGACTAGCGGGATCTAATGAGCAGTTCTTC. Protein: CASSPRLAGSNEQFF.

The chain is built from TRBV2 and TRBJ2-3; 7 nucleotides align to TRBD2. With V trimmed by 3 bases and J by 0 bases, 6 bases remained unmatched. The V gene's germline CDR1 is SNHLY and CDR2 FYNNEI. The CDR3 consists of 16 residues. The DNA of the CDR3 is TGTGCCAGCAGTGAGTTACTAGCGCCCAGCACAGATACGCAGTATTTT. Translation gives CASSELLAPSTDTQYF.

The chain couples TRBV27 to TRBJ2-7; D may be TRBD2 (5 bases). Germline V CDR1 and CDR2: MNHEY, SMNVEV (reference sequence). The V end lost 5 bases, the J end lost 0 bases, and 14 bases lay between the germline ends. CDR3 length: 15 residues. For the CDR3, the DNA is TGTGCCAGCAGTCCCGGGATCCGGCGCTCCTACGAGCAGTACTTC. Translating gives CASSPGIRRSYEQYF.

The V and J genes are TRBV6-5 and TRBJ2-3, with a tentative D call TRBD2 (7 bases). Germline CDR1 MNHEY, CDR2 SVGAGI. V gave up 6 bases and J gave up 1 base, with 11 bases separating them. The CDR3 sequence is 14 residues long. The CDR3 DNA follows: TGTGCCAGCAGAAAGGGGGGGGGCACAGATACGCAGTATTTT. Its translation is CASRKGGGTDTQYF.

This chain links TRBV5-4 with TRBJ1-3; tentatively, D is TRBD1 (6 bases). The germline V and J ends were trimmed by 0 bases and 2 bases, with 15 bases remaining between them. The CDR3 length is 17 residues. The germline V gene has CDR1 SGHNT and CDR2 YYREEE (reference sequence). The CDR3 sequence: CASSLAGLGQAGNTIYF. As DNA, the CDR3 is TGTGCCAGCAGCTTGGCCGGGTTGGGACAAGCTGGAAACACCATATATTTT.

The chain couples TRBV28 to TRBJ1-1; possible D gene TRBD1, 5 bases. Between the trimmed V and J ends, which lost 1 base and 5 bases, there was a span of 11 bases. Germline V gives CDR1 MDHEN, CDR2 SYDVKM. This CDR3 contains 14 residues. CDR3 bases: TGTGCCAGCAGTTTATTGGCAGGGATTACTGAAGCTTTCTTT. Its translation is CASSLLAGITEAFF.

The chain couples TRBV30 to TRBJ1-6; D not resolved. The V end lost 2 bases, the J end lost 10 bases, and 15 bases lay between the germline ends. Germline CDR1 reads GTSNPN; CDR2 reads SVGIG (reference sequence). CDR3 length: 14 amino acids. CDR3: CAWSRISRGSPLHF. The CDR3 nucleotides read TGTGCCTGGAGTAGGATTTCCCGAGGGTCACCCCTCCACTTT.

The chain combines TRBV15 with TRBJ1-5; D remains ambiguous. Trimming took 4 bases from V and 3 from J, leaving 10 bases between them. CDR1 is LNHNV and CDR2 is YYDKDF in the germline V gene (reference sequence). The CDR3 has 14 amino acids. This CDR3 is CATSTGIPNQPQHF. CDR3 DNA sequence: TGTGCCACCAGCACGGGGATACCCAATCAGCCCCAGCATTTT.

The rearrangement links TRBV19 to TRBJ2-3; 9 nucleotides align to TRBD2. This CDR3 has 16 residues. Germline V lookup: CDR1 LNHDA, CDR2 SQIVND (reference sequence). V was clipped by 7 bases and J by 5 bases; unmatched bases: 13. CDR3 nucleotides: TGTGCCAGTATCTCGGGGTCTAGCGGGACTATAGATACGCAGTATTTT. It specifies CASISGSSGTIDTQYF. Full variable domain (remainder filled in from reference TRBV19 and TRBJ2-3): DGGITQSPKYLFRKEGQNVTLSCEQNLNHDAMYWYRQDPGQGLRLIYYSQIVNDFQKGDIAEGYSVSREKKESFPLTVTSAQKNPTAFYLCASISGSSGTIDTQYFGPGTRLTVL.

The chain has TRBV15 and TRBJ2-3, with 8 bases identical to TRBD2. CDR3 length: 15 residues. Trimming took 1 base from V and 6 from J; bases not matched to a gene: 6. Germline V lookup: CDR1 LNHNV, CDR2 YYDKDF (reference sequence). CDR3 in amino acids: CATSRGRGAWDTQYF. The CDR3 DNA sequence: TGTGCCACCAGCAGAGGGCGGGGGGCCTGGGATACGCAGTATTTT. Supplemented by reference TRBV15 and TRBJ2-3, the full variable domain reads DAMVIQNPRYQVTQFGKPVTLSCSQTLNHNVMYWYQQKSSQAPKLLFHYYDKDFNNEADTPDNFQSRRPNTSFCFLDIRSPGLGDTAMYLCATSRGRGAWDTQYFGPGTRLTVL.

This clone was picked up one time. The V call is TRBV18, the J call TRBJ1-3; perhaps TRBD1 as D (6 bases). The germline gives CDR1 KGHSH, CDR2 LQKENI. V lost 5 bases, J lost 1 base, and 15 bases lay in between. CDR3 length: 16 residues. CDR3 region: CASSEVTGGSGNTIYF. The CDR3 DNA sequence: TGTGCCAGCTCAGAGGTGACAGGAGGATCTGGAAACACCATATATTTT. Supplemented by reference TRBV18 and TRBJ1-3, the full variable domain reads NAGVMQNPRHLVRRRGQEARLRCSPMKGHSHVYWYRQLPEEGLKFMVYLQKENIIDESGMPKERFSAEFPKEGPSILRIQQVVRGDSAAYFCASSEVTGGSGNTIYFGEGSWLTVV.

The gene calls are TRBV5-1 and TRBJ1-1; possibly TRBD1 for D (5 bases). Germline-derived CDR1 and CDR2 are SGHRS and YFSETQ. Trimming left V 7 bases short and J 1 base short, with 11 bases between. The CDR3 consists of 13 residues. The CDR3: CASRLTGNTEAFF. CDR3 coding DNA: TGCGCCAGCCGATTAACAGGGAACACTGAAGCTTTCTTT.

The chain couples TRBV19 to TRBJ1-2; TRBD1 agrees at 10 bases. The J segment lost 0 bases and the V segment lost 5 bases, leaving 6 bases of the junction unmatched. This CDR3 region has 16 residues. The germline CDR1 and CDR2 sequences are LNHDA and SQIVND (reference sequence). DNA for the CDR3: TGTGCCAGTAGTCCGGGACAGGGGCGTACTAACTATGGCTACACCTTC. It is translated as CASSPGQGRTNYGYTF.

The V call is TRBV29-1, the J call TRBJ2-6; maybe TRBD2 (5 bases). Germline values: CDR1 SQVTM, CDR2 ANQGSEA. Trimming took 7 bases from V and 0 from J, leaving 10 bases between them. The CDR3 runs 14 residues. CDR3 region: CSAGDPSGANVLTF. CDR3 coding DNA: TGCAGCGCCGGGGATCCCTCTGGGGCCAACGTCCTGACTTTC.

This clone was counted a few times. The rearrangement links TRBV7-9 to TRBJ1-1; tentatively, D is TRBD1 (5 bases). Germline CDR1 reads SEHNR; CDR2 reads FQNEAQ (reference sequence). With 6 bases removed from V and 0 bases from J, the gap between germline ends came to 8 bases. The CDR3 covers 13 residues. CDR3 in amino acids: CASRGHMNTEAFF. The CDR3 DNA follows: TGTGCCAGCAGGGGGCATATGAACACTGAAGCTTTCTTT.

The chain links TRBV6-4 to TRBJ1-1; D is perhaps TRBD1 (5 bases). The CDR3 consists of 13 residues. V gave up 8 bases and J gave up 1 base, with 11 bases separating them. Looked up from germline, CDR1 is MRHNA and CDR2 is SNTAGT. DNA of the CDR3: TGTGCCAGCGCGATGACAGAGAACACTGAAGCTTTCTTT. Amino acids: CASAMTENTEAFF.

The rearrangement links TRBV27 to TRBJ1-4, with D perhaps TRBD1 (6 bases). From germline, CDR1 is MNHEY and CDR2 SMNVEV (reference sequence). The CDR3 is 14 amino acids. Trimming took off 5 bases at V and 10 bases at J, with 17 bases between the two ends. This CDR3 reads CASSPWTEVGKLFF. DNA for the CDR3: TGTGCCAGCAGTCCCTGGACAGAGGTGGGAAAACTGTTTTTT.

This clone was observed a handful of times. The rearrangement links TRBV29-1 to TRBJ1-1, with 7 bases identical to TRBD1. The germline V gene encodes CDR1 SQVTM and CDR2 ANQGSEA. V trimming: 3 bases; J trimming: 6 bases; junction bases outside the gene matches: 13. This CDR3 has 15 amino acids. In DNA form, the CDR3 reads TGCAGCGTTGAGGACCGACAGGGAAAAGATTCTGAAGCTTTCTTT. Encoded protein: CSVEDRQGKDSEAFF.

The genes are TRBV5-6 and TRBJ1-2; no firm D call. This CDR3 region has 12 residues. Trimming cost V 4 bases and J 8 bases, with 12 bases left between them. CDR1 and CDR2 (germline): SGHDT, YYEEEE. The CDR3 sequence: CASSLGGEGYTF. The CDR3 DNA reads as TGTGCCAGCAGCCTGGGAGGAGAGGGCTACACCTTC.

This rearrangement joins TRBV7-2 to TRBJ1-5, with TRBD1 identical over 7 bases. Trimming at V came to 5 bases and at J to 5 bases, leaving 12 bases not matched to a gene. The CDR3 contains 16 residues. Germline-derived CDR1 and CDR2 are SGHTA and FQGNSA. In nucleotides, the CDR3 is TGTGCCAGCAGCCCACGCGGTGTGACAGGGTATCAGCCCCAGCATTTT. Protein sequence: CASSPRGVTGYQPQHF.

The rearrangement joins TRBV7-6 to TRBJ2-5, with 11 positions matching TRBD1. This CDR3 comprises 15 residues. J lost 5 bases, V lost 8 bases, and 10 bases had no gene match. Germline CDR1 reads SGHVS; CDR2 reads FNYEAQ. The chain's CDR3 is CASSSSGTGGETQYF. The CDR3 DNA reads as TGTGCCAGCTCATCCTCCGGGACAGGGGGGGAGACCCAGTACTTC.

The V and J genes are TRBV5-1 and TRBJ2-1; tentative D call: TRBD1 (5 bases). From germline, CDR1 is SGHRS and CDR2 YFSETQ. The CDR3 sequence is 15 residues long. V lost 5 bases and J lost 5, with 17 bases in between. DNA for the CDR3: TGCGCCAGCAGGGCAGGGTCCTATACCGACAATGAGCAGTTCTTC. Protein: CASRAGSYTDNEQFF.

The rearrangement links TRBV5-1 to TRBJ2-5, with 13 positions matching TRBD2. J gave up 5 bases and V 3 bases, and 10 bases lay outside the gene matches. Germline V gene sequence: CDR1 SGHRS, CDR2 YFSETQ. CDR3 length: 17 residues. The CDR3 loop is CASSSGLAGTGVETQYF. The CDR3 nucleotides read TGCGCCAGCAGCTCGGGACTAGCGGGAACCGGTGTGGAGACCCAGTACTTC. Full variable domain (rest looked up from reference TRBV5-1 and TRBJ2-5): KAGVTQTPRYLIKTRGQQVTLSCSPISGHRSVSWYQQTPGQGLQFLFEYFSETQRNKGNFPGRFSGRQFSNSRSEMNVSTLELGDSALYLCASSSGLAGTGVETQYFGPGTRLLVL.

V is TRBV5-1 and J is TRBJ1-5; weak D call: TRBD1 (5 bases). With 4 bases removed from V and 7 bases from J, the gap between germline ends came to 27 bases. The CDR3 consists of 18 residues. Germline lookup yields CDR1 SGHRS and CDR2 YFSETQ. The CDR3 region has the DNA TGCGCCAGCAGCAACGGAACCAGGGTAAGTGCCAACCGGCAGCCCCAGCATTTT. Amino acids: CASSNGTRVSANRQPQHF.